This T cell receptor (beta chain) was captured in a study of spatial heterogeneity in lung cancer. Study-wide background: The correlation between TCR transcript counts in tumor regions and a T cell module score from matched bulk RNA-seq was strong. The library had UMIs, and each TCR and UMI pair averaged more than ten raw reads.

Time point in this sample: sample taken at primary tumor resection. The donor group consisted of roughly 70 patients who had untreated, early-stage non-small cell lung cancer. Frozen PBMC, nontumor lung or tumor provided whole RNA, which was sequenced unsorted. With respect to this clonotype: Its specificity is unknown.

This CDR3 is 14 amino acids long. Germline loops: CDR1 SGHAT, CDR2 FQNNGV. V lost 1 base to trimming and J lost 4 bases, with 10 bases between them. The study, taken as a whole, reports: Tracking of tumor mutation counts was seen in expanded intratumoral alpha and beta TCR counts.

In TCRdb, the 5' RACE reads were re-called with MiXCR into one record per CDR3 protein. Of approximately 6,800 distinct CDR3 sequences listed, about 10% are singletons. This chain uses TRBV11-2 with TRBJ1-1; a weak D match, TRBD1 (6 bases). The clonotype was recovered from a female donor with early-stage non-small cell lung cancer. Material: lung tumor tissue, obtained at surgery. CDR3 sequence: CASSLGTASTEAFF. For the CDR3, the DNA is TGTGCCAGCAGCTTAGGGACAGCAAGCACTGAAGCTTTCTTT.